This T cell receptor beta chain was sequenced during a study of blood T cell repertoires in COVID-19. In the study overall: Acute and convalescent COVID-19 samples came from the United States, Italy and Spain. In each case, the material was cDNA or gDNA derived from T cells, B-cell-depleted T cells, or PBMCs.

The germline V gene has CDR1 GTSNPN and CDR2 SVGIG (reference sequence). J lost 3 bases, V lost 1 base, and 7 bases had no gene match. The CDR3 has 16 amino acids. Per the study methods: Reference gene primer amplification yielded estimated nucleated cell counts. This table comes from immunoSEQ multiplex PCR, and its TCRdb copy is limited to in-frame clones, with some not included. D and trimming come from the DNA, and the V and J calls and clone size come from that table. The table lists around 150,000 clones, 76% of them singletons. V gene TRBV30 combines with J gene TRBJ2-3; 10 nucleotides align to TRBD2. The sample comprised peripheral blood. This clonotype was obtained from a woman of 80 years or more with acute or convalescent COVID-19. CDR3 sequence reads: CAWSGKTSGKTDTQYF. CDR3 in DNA: TGTGCCTGGAGTGGTAAAACTAGCGGGAAGACAGATACGCAGTATTTT.